The 19 T cell receptor beta chains below come from one sample, sequenced in a study of blood T cell repertoires in COVID-19. TCRdb's table, derived via immunoSEQ multiplex PCR, lists solely in-frame clones and lacks some. The sample has around 250,000 clones; around 82% are singletons. The sequencing sample was made of peripheral blood. The source is an older man with acute or convalescent COVID-19.

The gene calls are TRBV21-1 and TRBJ2-3; whether TRBD2, the table's D call, matches the DNA was not checked. TRBV21-1 is a listed pseudogene. The CDR3 spans 15 residues. The chain's CDR3 is CASLTLATYTDTQYF. CDR3 nucleotide sequence: TGTGCCAGCCTAACACTAGCGACCTACACAGATACGCAGTATTTT.

This chain links TRBV11-2 with TRBJ1-6; tentatively, D is TRBD1 (6 bases). The CDR3 is 15 amino acids. Trimming cost V 3 bases and J 8 bases, with 14 bases left between them. The germline V gene encodes CDR1 SGHAT and CDR2 FQNNGV. This chain's CDR3 is CASSFNRELDSPLHF. The CDR3 DNA is TGTGCCAGCAGCTTTAACAGGGAGTTAGATTCACCCCTCCACTTT.

This clone was found a few times. V usage is TRBV5-4 and J usage is TRBJ1-2; D may be TRBD1 (6 bases). V was clipped by 3 bases and J by 8 bases, with 17 bases between them. Germline-derived CDR1 and CDR2 are SGHNT and YYREEE (reference sequence). This CDR3 is 14 amino acids long. CDR3 sequence (DNA): TGTGCCAGCAGCTCGCAGGGGACCTTTGAGGGCTACACCTTC. Protein sequence: CASSSQGTFEGYTF.

The chain employs TRBV19 and TRBJ2-1; 9 bases map to TRBD2. V dropped 5 bases and J dropped 9; count of bases not matched to a gene: 8. Germline V lookup: CDR1 LNHDA, CDR2 SQIVND (reference sequence). This CDR3 comprises 14 residues. The CDR3 DNA reads TGTGCCAGTAGTCCGTGGACTAGCGCCGGTGAGCAGTTCTTC. It is translated as CASSPWTSAGEQFF.

This clone has only one observation. The V gene is TRBV10-2, the J gene TRBJ2-1; the match to TRBD2 covers 7 bases. The junction had 11 bases not matched to a gene; V was cut back by 0 bases and J by 0 bases. The CDR3 has 19 residues. The V gene's germline CDR1 is WSHSY and CDR2 SAAADI. The CDR3 is CASSESGASGASSYNEQFF. In DNA, the CDR3 is TGCGCCAGCAGTGAGTCTGGGGCTAGCGGAGCTAGCTCCTACAATGAGCAGTTCTTC.

The genes are TRBV30 and TRBJ1-3, with 9 bases fitting TRBD1. V trimming: 3 bases; J trimming: 0 bases; junction bases outside the gene matches: 9. The CDR3 totals 17 residues. Germline V gene lookup returns CDR1 GTSNPN and CDR2 SVGIG (reference sequence). The CDR3: CAWRGTGTTFSGNTIYF. The CDR3, as DNA: TGTGCCTGGAGAGGGACAGGGACTACCTTCTCTGGAAACACCATATATTTT.

This clone was picked up one time. The V gene is TRBV2, the J gene TRBJ2-1; 7 positions agree with TRBD2. The CDR3 is made up of 13 amino acids. Trimming took 11 bases from V and 3 from J; bases not matched to a gene: 7. Germline-derived CDR1 and CDR2 are SNHLY and FYNNEI. The CDR3 region is CAHHRDYYNEQFF. CDR3 nucleotide sequence: TGTGCCCATCACCGGGACTACTACAATGAGCAGTTCTTC. Combining the CDR3 with reference TRBV2 and TRBJ2-1 gives the whole variable domain EPEVTQTPSHQVTQMGQEVILRCVPISNHLYFYWYRQILGQKVEFLVSFYNNEISEKSEIFDDQFSVERPDGSNFTLKIRSTKLEDSAMYFCAHHRDYYNEQFFGPGTRLTVL.

V usage is TRBV11-2 and J usage is TRBJ2-7, with D unresolved. Trimming took off 5 bases at V and 3 bases at J, with 8 bases between the two ends. This CDR3 contains 12 residues. Germline V gene lookup returns CDR1 SGHAT and CDR2 FQNNGV. The CDR3 loop reads CASSVTYYEQYF. In DNA, the CDR3 is TGTGCCAGCAGCGTAACCTACTACGAGCAGTACTTC. Drawing the rest from reference TRBV11-2 and TRBJ2-7, the complete variable domain is EAGVAQSPRYKIIEKRQSVAFWCNPISGHATLYWYQQILGQGPKLLIQFQNNGVVDDSQLPKDRFSAERLKGVDSTLKIQPAKLEDSAVYLCASSVTYYEQYFGPGTRLTVT.

The chain uses TRBV11-3 and TRBJ2-1; possible D gene TRBD2, 5 bases. Germline values: CDR1 SGHNT, CDR2 YENEEA. Trimming removed 2 bases at V and 1 base at J, with 9 bases between. The CDR3 runs to 15 residues. CDR3 sequence reads: CASSLSTRSYNEQFF. DNA for the CDR3: TGTGCCAGCAGCTTATCTACTAGGTCCTACAATGAGCAGTTCTTC.

The J gene is TRBJ2-7, the V gene TRBV7-4; 11 nucleotides agree with TRBD2. The V segment lost 5 bases and the J segment 6 bases; nucleotides outside the gene matches: 18. Germline CDR1 SGHVT, CDR2 SQSDAQ. The CDR3 runs to 18 residues. CDR3 nucleotide sequence: TGTGCCAGCAGCCCCTACCCCCGACTAGCGGGGCATCTGTGCGAGCAGTACTTC. It is translated as CASSPYPRLAGHLCEQYF. The variable domain in full, with the rest retrieved from reference TRBV7-4 and TRBJ2-7, is GAGVSQSPRYKVAKRGRDVALRCDSISGHVTLYWYRQTLGQGSEVLTYSQSDAQRDKSGRPSGRFSAERPERSVSTLKIQRTEQGDSAVYLCASSPYPRLAGHLCEQYFGPGTRLTVT.

This sequence joins TRBV11-1 and TRBJ1-5; 10 positions agree with TRBD1. The CDR3 extends over 15 amino acids. The V gene end was trimmed by 5 bases and the J gene end by 3 bases; junction bases not matched to a gene: 4. The germline CDR1 and CDR2 sequences are SGHAT and FQDESV (reference sequence). The DNA of the CDR3 is TGTGCCAGCAGCCACGGACAGGGGGACAATCAGCCCCAGCATTTT. Translating it yields CASSHGQGDNQPQHF.

The chain couples TRBV10-3 to TRBJ2-7; TRBD2 matches at 8 bases. J lost 3 bases, V lost 10 bases, and 5 bases had no gene match. CDR3 size: 12 residues. The germline CDR1 and CDR2 sequences are ENHRY and SYGVKD. CDR3 in DNA: TGTGCCACCGGGACTAGTTTCTACGAGCAGTACTTC. Protein: CATGTSFYEQYF.

The V call is TRBV29-1, the J call TRBJ1-2; the match to TRBD1 covers 8 bases. Trimming cost V 7 bases and J 8 bases; bases outside gene matches: 6. The CDR3 contains 11 residues. Germline loops: CDR1 SQVTM, CDR2 ANQGSEA. The chain's CDR3 is CSAGQVGGYTF. For the CDR3, the DNA is TGCAGCGCGGGACAGGTTGGCGGCTACACCTTC.

This clone showed up many times. The chain links TRBV19 to TRBJ1-1; D may be TRBD1 (6 bases). The CDR3 spans 20 residues. V was trimmed by 0 bases and J by 3 bases, leaving 26 bases between them. From germline, CDR1 is LNHDA and CDR2 SQIVND (reference sequence). The CDR3 DNA sequence: TGTGCCAGTAGTATAGATCTACCGAGGGGGTCGTCCTGGGCAGACACTGAAGCTTTCTTT. Translation gives CASSIDLPRGSSWADTEAFF.

The chain employs TRBV10-2 and TRBJ1-1; tentative D call: TRBD1 (5 bases). Trimming pared 6 bases from V and 3 bases from J, leaving 11 bases between. Per the germline V gene, CDR1 is WSHSY and CDR2 is SAAADI. The CDR3 runs 13 residues. The CDR3 DNA follows: TGCGCCAGCAGGGGTGGGGGGTACACTGAAGCTTTCTTT. Residues: CASRGGGYTEAFF.

The chain is built from TRBV5-1 and TRBJ2-3, with 7 bases aligning to TRBD1. The germline gives CDR1 SGHRS, CDR2 YFSETQ. The CDR3 covers 17 residues. V shed 0 bases, J shed 1 base, and the junction held 8 bases outside the gene matches. CDR3 protein: CASSLAWETGGTDTQYF. DNA of the CDR3: TGCGCCAGCAGCTTGGCTTGGGAAACAGGGGGCACAGATACGCAGTATTTT. Filled out from reference TRBV5-1 and TRBJ2-3, the complete variable domain reads KAGVTQTPRYLIKTRGQQVTLSCSPISGHRSVSWYQQTPGQGLQFLFEYFSETQRNKGNFPGRFSGRQFSNSRSEMNVSTLELGDSALYLCASSLAWETGGTDTQYFGPGTRLTVL.

The J gene is TRBJ2-3, the V gene TRBV28; 8 positions match TRBD2. V dropped 6 bases and J dropped 0; count of bases not matched to a gene: 8. The CDR3 contains 16 residues. In germline, CDR1 is MDHEN, CDR2 SYDVKM. This CDR3 reads CASSPLAGSSTDTQYF. CDR3 DNA: TGTGCCAGCAGCCCATTAGCGGGGTCTAGCACAGATACGCAGTATTTT. Together with reference TRBV28 and TRBJ2-3, the CDR3 gives the full variable domain: DVKVTQSSRYLVKRTGEKVFLECVQDMDHENMFWYRQDPGLGLRLIYFSYDVKMKEKGDIPEGYSVSREKKERFSLILESASTNQTSMYLCASSPLAGSSTDTQYFGPGTRLTVL.

The gene calls are TRBV4-1 and TRBJ2-3; a weak D match, TRBD1 (5 bases). V dropped 3 bases and J dropped 0 bases, with 16 bases sitting between them. Germline V CDR1 and CDR2: MGHRA, YSYEKL. The CDR3 is made up of 17 amino acids. The CDR3 is CASSQRTRARSTDTQYF. DNA for the CDR3: TGCGCCAGCAGCCAGAGGACACGGGCGAGAAGCACAGATACGCAGTATTTT.

V and J are TRBV3-1 (or the pseudogene TRBV3-2) and TRBJ1-6; D gene unclear. Germline CDR1 reads LGHDT; CDR2 reads YNNKEL (reference sequence). Deletions cut 1 base from V and 0 bases from J, with 13 bases between. The CDR3 spans 18 residues. CDR3 in DNA: TGTGCCAGCAGCCAAGGATTCGGCGGGAGCTCCTATAATTCACCCCTCCACTTT. This gives the protein CASSQGFGGSSYNSPLHF.